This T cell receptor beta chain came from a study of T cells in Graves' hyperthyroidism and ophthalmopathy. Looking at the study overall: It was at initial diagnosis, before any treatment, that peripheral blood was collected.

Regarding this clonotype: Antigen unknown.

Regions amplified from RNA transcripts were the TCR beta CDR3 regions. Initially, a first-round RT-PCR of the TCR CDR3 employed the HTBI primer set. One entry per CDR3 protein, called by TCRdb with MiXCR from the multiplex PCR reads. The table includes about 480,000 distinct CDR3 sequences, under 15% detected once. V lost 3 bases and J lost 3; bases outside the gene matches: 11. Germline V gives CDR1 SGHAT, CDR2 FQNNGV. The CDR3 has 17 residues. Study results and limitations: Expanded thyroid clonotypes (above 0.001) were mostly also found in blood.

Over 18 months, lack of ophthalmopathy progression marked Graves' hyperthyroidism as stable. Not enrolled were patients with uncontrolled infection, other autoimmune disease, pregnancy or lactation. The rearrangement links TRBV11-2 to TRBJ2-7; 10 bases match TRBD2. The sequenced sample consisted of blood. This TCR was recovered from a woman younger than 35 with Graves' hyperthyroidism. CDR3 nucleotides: TGTGCCAGCAGCTTCATCCAAGGGGGGACTAGCGACTACGAGCAGTACTTC. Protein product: CASSFIQGGTSDYEQYF.